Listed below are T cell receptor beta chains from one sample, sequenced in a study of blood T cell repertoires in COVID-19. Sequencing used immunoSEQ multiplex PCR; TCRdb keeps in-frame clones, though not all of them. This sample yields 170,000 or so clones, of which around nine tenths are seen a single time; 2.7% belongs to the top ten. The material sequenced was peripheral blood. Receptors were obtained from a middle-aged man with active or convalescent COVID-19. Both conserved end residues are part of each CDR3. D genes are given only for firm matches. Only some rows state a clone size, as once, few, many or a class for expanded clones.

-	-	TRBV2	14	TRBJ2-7	CASSDSLPNYEQYF	TGTGCCAGCAGTGACTCTCTACCGAACTACGAGCAGTACTTC
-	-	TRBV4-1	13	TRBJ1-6	CASSQAVTSPLHF	TGCGCCAGCAGCCAGGCCGTTACGTCACCCCTCCACTTT
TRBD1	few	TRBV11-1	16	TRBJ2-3	CASSFTGTGRVNTQYF	TGTGCCAGCAGCTTTACCGGGACAGGGAGGGTGAATACGCAGTATTTT
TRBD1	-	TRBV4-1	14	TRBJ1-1	CASSQGQLNTEAFF	TGCGCCAGCAGCCAGGGACAGCTGAACACTGAAGCTTTCTTT
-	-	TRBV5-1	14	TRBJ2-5	CASSPQGDQETQYF	TGCGCCAGCAGCCCTCAGGGTGATCAAGAGACCCAGTACTTC
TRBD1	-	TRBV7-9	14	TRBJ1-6	CASSATGGYSPLHF	TGTGCCAGCAGCGCAACAGGGGGCTATTCACCCCTCCACTTT
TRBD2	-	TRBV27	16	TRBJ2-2	CASSTLAGGPSGELFF	TGTGCCAGCAGTACCCTAGCGGGGGGGCCAAGCGGGGAGCTGTTTTTT
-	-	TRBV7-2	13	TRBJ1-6	CASTPGLGSPLHF	TGTGCCAGCACCCCGGGACTGGGTTCACCCCTCCACTTT
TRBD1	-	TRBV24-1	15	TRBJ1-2	CATSGQGPDVEGYTF	TGTGCCACCAGTGGACAGGGACCCGACGTAGAAGGCTACACCTTC
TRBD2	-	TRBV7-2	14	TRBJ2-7	CASSPTSGNYEQYF	TGTGCCAGCAGCCCGACTAGCGGAAACTACGAGCAGTACTTC
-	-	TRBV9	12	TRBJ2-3	CASRGSTDTQYF	TGTGCCAGCCGGGGGAGCACAGATACGCAGTATTTT
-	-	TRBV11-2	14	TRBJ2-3	CATSKAANTDTQYF	TGTGCCACCTCAAAGGCGGCTAACACAGATACGCAGTATTTT
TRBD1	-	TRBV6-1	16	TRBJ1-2	CASSEDGFGTVGGYTF	TGTGCCAGCAGTGAAGACGGATTCGGGACAGTCGGTGGCTACACCTTC
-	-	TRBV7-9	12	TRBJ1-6	CASRRGHSPLHF	TGTGCCTCTCGCCGGGGTCATTCACCCCTCCACTTT
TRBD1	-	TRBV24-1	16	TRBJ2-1	CATSESPGQGGNEQFF	TGTGCCACCAGTGAGTCACCGGGACAGGGGGGCAATGAGCAGTTCTTC
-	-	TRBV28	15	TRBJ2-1	CASSPTVTSYNEQFF	TGTGCCAGCAGTCCGACAGTCACCTCCTACAATGAGCAGTTCTTC
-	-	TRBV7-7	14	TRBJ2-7	CASSLSQEAYEQYF	TGTGCTAGCAGTCTTTCGCAGGAGGCCTACGAGCAGTACTTC
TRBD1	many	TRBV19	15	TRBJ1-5	CASSGGQGVEWPQHF	TGTGCCAGTAGTGGGGGACAGGGGGTCGAGTGGCCCCAGCATTTT
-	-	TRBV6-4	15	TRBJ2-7	CAASDRDIKEDEQYF	TGTGCCGCCTCGGACCGGGACATTAAAGAGGACGAGCAGTACTTC
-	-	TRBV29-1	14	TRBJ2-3	CSASPPGNTDTQYF	TGCAGCGCATCCCCCCCGGGGAACACAGATACGCAGTATTTT
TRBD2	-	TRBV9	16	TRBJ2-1	CASSVAGAGGRNEQFF	TGTGCCAGCAGCGTAGCTGGAGCGGGGGGGCGGAATGAGCAGTTCTTC
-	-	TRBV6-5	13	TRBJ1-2	CASSYAASYGYTF	TGTGCCAGCAGTTACGCGGCTAGCTATGGCTACACCTTC
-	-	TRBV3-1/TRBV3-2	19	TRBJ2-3	CASSQDLALEGAYTDTQYF	TGTGCCAGCAGCCAAGATCTAGCTTTGGAGGGGGCTTACACAGATACGCAGTATTTT
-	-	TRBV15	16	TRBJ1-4	CATSRDRVSTNEKLFF	TGTGCCACCAGCAGAGACAGGGTATCAACTAATGAAAAACTGTTTTTT
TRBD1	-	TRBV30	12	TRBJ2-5	CAWNRGQETQYF	TGTGCCTGGAACAGGGGCCAAGAGACCCAGTACTTC
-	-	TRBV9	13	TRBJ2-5	CASSRGTRETQYF	TGTGCCAGCAGCCGCGGGACTCGGGAGACCCAGTACTTC
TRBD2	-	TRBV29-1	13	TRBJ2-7	CSVTPGGTYEQYF	TGCAGCGTTACTCCGGGAGGGACCTACGAGCAGTACTTC
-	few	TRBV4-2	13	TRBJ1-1	CASSQDHITEAFF	TGTGCCAGCAGCCAAGATCACATCACTGAAGCTTTCTTT
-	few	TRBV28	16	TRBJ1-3	CASSLWAGPSGNTIYF	TGTGCCAGCAGTTTATGGGCGGGACCCTCTGGAAACACCATATATTTT
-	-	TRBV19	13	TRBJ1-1	CASQRGSYTEAFF	TGTGCCAGCCAGAGGGGGTCATACACTGAAGCTTTCTTT
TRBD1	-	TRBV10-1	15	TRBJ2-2	CASSRDRLDTGELFF	TGCGCCAGCAGTAGGGACAGGTTGGACACCGGGGAGCTGTTTTTT
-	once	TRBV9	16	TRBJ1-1	CASSVPEQGVNTEAFF	TGTGCCAGCAGCGTACCAGAACAGGGTGTGAACACTGAAGCTTTCTTT
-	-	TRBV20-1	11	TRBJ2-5	CSATEVKTQYF	TGCAGTGCTACGGAGGTAAAGACCCAGTACTTC
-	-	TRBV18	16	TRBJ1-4	CASTLDKHTSNEKLFF	TGTGCCAGCACACTTGATAAACATACCTCTAATGAAAAACTGTTTTTT
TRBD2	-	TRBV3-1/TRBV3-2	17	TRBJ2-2	CASSQDSGGALTGELFF	TGTGCCAGCAGCCAAGACAGCGGGGGGGCCTTGACCGGGGAGCTGTTTTTT
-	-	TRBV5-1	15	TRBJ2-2	CASSLDGVNTGELFF	TGCGCCAGCAGCTTGGACGGGGTAAATACCGGGGAGCTGTTTTTT
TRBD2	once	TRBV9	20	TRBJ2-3	CASSGHSGGPVSEYTDTQYF	TGTGCCAGCAGTGGACACAGCGGGGGGCCGGTTTCAGAATATACAGATACGCAGTATTTT
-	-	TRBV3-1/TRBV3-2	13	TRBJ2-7	CASSQPLVSEQYF	TGTGCCAGCAGCCAACCCCTAGTGAGCGAGCAGTACTTC
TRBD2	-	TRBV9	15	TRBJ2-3	CASSVDSGGWDTQYF	TGTGCCAGCAGCGTAGATTCGGGGGGATGGGATACGCAGTATTTT
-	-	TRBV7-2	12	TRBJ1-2	CASSSRTAGYTF	TGTGCCAGCAGCTCCCGGACAGCGGGCTACACCTTC
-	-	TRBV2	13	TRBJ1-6	CASSGQGNSPLHF	TGTGCCAGCAGTGGGCAGGGTAATTCACCCCTCCACTTT
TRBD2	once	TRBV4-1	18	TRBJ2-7	CASSQEGGRTSGVYEQYF	TGCGCCAGCAGCCAAGAAGGGGGGCGGACTAGCGGGGTCTACGAGCAGTACTTC
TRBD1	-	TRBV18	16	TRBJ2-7	CASSPPGQGLKGEQYF	TGTGCCAGCTCACCACCGGGACAGGGTCTTAAAGGCGAGCAGTACTTC
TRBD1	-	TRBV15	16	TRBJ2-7	CATSSQAGTGGYEQYF	TGTGCCACCAGCAGTCAGGCCGGGACAGGGGGGTACGAGCAGTACTTC
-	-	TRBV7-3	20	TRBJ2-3	CASSTQVRFAGKMGGDTQYF	TGTGCCAGCAGCACACAAGTCAGGTTTGCGGGTAAGATGGGTGGAGATACGCAGTATTTT
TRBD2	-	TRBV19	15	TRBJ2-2	CASKPSGVDTGELFF	TGTGCCAGTAAACCTAGCGGGGTTGACACCGGGGAGCTGTTTTTT
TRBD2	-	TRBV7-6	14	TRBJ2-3	CASSFAGGTDTQYF	TGTGCCAGCAGCTTTGCGGGGGGGACAGATACGCAGTATTTT
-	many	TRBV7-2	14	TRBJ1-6	CASSLGTYNSPLHF	TGTGCCAGCAGCTTAGGGACATATAATTCACCCCTCCACTTT
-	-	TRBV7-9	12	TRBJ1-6	CASSLEDSTLHF	TGTGCCAGCAGCTTAGAGGACAGTACCCTCCACTTT
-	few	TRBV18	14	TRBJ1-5	CASSHNRYNQPQHF	TGTGCCAGCTCACACAACCGTTACAATCAGCCCCAGCATTTT
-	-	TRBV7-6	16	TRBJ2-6	CASSLASGSGANVLTF	TGTGCCAGCAGCTTAGCGTCGGGTAGTGGGGCCAACGTCCTGACTTTC
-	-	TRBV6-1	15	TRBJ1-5	CASSEALWGDSPQHF	TGTGCCAGCAGTGAAGCGCTATGGGGAGATTCGCCCCAGCATTTT
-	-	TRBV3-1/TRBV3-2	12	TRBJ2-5	CASSLPELAQYF	TGTGCCAGCAGCCTACCTGAGTTAGCCCAGTACTTC
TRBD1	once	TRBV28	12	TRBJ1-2	CASSLAGGGYTF	TGTGCCAGCAGTTTAGCAGGGGGTGGCTACACCTTC
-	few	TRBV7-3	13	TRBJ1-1	CASSFGGGTEAFF	TGTGCCAGCAGCTTTGGAGGAGGCACTGAAGCTTTCTTT
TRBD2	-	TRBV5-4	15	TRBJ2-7	CASSSRLAGQYEQYF	TGTGCCAGCAGCTCCAGACTAGCGGGGCAGTACGAGCAGTACTTC
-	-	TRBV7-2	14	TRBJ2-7	CASSLAKEYYEQYF	TGTGCCAGCAGCTTAGCGAAAGAGTACTACGAGCAGTACTTC
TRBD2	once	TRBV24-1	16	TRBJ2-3	CATSDVAGGPQDTQYF	TGTGCCACCAGTGATGTAGCGGGGGGGCCGCAAGATACGCAGTATTTT
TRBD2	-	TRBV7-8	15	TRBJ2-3	CASSSTSGFTDTQYF	TGTGCCAGCAGCTCTACTAGCGGATTCACAGATACGCAGTATTTT